This T cell receptor (beta chain) was recorded in a study of Tregs in tolerant kidney transplant recipients. The method was immunoSEQ multiplex PCR; TCRdb's version includes in-frame clones alone and lacks a portion of them. The sample has around 30,000 clones, 70% to 85% seen once. A single count supports this clone. Its antigen is as yet unknown. The CDR3 loop spans 13 amino acids. Germline values: CDR1 SGHRS, CDR2 YFSETQ. Trimming pared 2 bases from V and 5 bases from J, leaving 10 bases between. The study's findings and limits: Biological reproducibility was not directly addressed in this study.

The sequenced material came from Tregs from blood cultured with allogeneic cells. The receptor comes from a human donor in good health. The chain carries TRBV5-1 and TRBJ2-5; D is uncertain. The CDR3 DNA reads TGCGCCAGCAGCTTTCGAGTTTTGGAGACCCAGTACTTC. This codes for CASSFRVLETQYF.